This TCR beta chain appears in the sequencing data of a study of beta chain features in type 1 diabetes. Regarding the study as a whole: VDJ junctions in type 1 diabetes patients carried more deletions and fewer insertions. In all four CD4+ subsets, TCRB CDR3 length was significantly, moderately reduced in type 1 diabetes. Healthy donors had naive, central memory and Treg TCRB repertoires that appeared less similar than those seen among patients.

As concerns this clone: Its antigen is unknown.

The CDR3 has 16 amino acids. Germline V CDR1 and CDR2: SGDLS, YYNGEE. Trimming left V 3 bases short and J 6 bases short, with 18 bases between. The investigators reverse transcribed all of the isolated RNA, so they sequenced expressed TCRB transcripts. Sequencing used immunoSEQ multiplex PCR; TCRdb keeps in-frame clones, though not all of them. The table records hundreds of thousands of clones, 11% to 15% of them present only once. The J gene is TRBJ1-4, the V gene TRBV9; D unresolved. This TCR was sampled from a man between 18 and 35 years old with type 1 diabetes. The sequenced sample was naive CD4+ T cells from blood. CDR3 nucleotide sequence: TGTGCCAGCAGCGCCCTAGAAGCAGCAGGTTATGAAAAACTGTTTTTT. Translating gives CASSALEAAGYEKLFF.